The sequence of this T cell receptor (beta chain) was determined in a study of human T cells and chemical hapten exposure. This CDR3 is 15 amino acids long. The V segment lost 1 base and the J segment 6 bases; nucleotides outside the gene matches: 6. Germline V gives CDR1 SGHTA, CDR2 FQGNSA. Time point of the sample: pre-sensitization, week 0. Described treatment: therapeutic diphenylcyclopropenone sensitization with weekly scalp DPC. One entry per CDR3 protein, called by TCRdb with MiXCR from the RACE reads. The sample lists fewer than 300,000 distinct CDR3 sequences, just under 8% occurring once. The chain links TRBV7-2 to TRBJ1-5; TRBD1 matches 7 bases. This sequence was found in a man aged 18 to 30 with alopecia areata. Some clones in this sample may be carry-over from other donors' samples. The specimen comprised whole blood, sampled in connection with sensitization to the hapten diphenylcyclopropenone (DPC). The DNA of the CDR3 is TGTGCCAGCAGCTTAGAGAAGGGGGCCATTCAGCCCCAGCATTTT. Amino acids: CASSLEKGAIQPQHF.